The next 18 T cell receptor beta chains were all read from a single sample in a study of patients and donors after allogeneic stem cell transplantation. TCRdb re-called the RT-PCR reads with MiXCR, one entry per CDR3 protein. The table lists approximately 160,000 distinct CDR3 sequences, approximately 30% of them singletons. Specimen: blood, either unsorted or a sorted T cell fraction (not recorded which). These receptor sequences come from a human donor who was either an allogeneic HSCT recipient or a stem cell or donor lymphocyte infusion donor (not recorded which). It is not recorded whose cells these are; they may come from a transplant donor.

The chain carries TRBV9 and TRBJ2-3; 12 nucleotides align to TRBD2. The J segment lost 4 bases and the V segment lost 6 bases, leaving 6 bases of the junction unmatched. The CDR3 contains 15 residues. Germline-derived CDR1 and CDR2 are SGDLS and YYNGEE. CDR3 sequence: CASTATSGRSDTQYF. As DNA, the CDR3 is TGTGCCAGCACCGCGACTAGCGGGAGATCAGATACGCAGTATTTT.

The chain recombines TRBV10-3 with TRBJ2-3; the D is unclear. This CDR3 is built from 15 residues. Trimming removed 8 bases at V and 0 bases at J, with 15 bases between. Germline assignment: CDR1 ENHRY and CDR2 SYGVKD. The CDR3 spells CAISVGSTSTDTQYF. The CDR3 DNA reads TGTGCCATCTCGGTAGGGTCAACTAGCACAGATACGCAGTATTTT.

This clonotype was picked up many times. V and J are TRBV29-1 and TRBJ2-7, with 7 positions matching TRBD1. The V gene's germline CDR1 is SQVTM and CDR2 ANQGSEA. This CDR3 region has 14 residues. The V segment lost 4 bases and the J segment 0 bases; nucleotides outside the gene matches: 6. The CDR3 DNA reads TGCAGCGTTGGTCCGGGACAGCACTCCTACGAGCAGTACTTC. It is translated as CSVGPGQHSYEQYF.

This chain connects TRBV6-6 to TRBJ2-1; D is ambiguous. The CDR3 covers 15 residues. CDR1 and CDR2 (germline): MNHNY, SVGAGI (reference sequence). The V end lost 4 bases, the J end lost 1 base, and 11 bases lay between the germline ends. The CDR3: CASSFPGPSYNEQFF. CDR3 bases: TGTGCCAGCAGTTTTCCCGGGCCTTCCTACAATGAGCAGTTCTTC.

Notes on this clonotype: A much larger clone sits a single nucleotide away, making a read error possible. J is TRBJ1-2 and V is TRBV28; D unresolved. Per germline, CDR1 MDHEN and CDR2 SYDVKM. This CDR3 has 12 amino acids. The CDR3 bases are TGTGCCAGCAGTTTGTTTAGCTATGCCTACACCTTC. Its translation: CASSLFSYAYTF.

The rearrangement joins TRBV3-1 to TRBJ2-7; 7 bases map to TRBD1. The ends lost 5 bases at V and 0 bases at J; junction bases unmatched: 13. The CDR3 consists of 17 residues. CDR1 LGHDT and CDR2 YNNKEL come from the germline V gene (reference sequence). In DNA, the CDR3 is TGTGCCAGCAGCGACAGGGACCCGACCCTCCGCTCCTACGAGCAGTACTTC. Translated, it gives CASSDRDPTLRSYEQYF.

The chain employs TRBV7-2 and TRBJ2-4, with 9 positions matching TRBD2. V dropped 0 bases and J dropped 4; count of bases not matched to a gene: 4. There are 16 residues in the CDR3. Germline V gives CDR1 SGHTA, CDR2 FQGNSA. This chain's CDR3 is CASSLAGLAGKNIQYF. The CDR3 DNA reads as TGTGCCAGCAGCTTAGCGGGGCTAGCGGGAAAAAACATTCAGTACTTC.

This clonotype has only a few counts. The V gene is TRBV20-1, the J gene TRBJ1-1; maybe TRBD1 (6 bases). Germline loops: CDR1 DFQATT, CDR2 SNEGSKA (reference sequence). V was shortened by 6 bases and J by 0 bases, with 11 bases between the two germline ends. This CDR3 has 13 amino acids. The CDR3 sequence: CSADGQLNTEAFF. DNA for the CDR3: TGCAGTGCCGACGGACAGTTGAACACTGAAGCTTTCTTT.

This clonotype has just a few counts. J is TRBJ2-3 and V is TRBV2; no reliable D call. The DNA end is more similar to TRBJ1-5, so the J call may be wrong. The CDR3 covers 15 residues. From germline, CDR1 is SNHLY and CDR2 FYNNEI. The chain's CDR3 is CASTSSGSSTDTQHF. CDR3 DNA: TGTGCCAGCACCTCTAGCGGGTCTAGCACAGATACGCAGCATTTT.

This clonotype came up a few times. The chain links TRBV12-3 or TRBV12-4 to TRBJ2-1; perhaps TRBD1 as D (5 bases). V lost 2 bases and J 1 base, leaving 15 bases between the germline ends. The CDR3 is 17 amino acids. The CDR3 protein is CASSLPRPGYSYNEQFF. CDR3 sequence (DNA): TGTGCCAGCAGTTTACCCAGACCAGGGTATTCCTACAATGAGCAGTTCTTC.

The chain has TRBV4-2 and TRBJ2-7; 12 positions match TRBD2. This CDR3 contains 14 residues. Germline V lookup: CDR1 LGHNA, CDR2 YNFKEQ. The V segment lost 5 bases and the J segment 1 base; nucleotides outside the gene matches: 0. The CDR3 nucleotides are TGTGCCAGCAGCGGACTAGCGGGATCCTACGAGCAGTACTTC. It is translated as CASSGLAGSYEQYF.

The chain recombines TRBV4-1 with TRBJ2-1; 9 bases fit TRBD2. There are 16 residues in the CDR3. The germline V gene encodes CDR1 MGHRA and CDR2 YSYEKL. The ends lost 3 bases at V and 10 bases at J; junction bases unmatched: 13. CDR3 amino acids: CASSHLLFSGSREQFF. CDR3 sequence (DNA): TGCGCCAGCAGCCACCTACTCTTTAGCGGGAGCCGCGAGCAGTTCTTC.

Here the CDR3 DNA reads TGTGCCAGCAGCTTTGGGAGTGGAGGGGATGGAGAGACCCAGTACTTC. This gives the protein CASSFGSGGDGETQYF. This rearrangement joins TRBV7-9 to TRBJ2-5; maybe TRBD2 (6 bases). Trimming left V 3 bases short and J 4 bases short, with 18 bases between. This CDR3 spans 16 amino acids. Germline V CDR1 and CDR2: SEHNR, FQNEAQ (reference sequence).

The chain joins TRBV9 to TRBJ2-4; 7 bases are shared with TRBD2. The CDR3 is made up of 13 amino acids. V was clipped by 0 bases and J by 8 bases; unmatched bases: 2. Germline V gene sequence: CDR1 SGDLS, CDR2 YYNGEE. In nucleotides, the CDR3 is TGTGCCAGCAGCGTAGACCGGGGGGACATTCAGTACTTC. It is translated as CASSVDRGDIQYF.

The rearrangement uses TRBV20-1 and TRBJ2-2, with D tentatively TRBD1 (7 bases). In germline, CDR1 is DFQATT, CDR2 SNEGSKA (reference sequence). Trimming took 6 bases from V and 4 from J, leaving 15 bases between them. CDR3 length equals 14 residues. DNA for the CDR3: TGCAGTGCAAAGGGGGCGCGGGGCACCGGGGAGCTGTTTTTT. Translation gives CSAKGARGTGELFF.

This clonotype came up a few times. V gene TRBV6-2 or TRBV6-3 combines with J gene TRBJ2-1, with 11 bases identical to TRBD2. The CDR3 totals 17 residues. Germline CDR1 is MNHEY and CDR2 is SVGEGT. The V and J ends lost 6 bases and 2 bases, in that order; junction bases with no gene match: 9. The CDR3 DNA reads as TGTGCCAGCAGGGGCACTACTAGCGGGGGTACCTACAATGAGCAGTTCTTC. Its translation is CASRGTTSGGTYNEQFF.

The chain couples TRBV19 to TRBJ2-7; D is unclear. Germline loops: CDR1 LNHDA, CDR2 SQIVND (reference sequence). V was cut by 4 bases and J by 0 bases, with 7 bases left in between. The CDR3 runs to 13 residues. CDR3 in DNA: TGTGCCAGTAGTAGCGCAGGCTCCTACGAGCAGTACTTC. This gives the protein CASSSAGSYEQYF.

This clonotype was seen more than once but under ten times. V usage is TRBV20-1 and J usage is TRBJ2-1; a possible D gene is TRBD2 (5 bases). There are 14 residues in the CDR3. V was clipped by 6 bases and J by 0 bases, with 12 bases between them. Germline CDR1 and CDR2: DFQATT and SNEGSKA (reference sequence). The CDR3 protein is CSALDLSSYNEQFF. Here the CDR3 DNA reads TGCAGTGCCCTGGACTTGAGCTCCTACAATGAGCAGTTCTTC.